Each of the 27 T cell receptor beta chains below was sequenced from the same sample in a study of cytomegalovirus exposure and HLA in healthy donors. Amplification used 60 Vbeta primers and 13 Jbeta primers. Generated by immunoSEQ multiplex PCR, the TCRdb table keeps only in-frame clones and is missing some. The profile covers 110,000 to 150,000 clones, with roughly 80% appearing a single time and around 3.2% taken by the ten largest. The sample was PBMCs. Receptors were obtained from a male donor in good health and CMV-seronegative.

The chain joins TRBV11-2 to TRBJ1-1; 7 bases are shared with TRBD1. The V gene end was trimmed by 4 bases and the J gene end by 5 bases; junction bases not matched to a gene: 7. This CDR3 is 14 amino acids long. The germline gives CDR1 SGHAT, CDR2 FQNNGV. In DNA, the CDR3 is TGTGCCAGCAGCTCCTACAGGGGTAGGACTGAAGCTTTCTTT. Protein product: CASSSYRGRTEAFF.

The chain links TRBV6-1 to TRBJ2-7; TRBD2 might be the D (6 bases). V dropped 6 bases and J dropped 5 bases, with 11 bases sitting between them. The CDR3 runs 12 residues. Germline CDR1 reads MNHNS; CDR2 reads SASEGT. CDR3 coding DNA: TGTGCCAGCAGACCGGGACTCAACGAGCAGTACTTC. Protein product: CASRPGLNEQYF.

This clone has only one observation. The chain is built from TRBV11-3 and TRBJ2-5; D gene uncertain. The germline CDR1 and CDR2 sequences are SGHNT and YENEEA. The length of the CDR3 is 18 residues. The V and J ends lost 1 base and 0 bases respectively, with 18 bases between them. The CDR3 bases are TGTGCCAGCAGCTTAGTATTCCTGATGTCCCGGTACCAAGAGACCCAGTACTTC. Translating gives CASSLVFLMSRYQETQYF.

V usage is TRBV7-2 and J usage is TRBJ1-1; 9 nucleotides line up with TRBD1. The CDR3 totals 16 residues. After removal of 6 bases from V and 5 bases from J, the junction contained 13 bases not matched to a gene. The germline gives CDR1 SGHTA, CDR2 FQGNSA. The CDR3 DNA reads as TGTGCCAGCAGGGACAGGGGAAAAGGTCCGAGGACTGAAGCTTTCTTT. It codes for CASRDRGKGPRTEAFF.

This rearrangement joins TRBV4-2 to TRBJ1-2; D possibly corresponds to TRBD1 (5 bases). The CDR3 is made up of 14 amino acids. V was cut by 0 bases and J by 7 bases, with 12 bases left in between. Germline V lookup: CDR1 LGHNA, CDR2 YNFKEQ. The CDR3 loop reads CASSQEKGKGGYTF. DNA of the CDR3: TGTGCCAGCAGCCAAGAGAAGGGGAAGGGTGGCTACACCTTC.

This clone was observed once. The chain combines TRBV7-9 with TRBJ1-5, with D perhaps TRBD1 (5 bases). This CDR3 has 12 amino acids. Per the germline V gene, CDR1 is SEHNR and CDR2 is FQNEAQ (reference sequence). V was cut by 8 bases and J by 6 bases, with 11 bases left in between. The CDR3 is CASAGGGQPQHF. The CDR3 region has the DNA TGTGCCAGCGCGGGGGGAGGTCAGCCCCAGCATTTT.

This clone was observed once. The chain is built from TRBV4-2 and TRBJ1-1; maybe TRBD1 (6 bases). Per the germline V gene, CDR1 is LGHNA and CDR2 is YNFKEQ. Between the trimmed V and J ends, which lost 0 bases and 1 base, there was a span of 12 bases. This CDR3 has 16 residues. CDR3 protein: CASSQEPQGSNTEAFF. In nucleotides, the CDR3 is TGTGCCAGCAGCCAAGAACCCCAGGGGTCGAACACTGAAGCTTTCTTT.

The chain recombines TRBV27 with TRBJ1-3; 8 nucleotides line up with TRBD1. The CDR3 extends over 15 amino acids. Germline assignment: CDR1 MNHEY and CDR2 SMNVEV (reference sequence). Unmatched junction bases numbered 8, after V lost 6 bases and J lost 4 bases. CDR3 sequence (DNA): TGTGCCAGCAGCAGGACAGGGATGGGCGGAAACACCATATATTTT. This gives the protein CASSRTGMGGNTIYF.

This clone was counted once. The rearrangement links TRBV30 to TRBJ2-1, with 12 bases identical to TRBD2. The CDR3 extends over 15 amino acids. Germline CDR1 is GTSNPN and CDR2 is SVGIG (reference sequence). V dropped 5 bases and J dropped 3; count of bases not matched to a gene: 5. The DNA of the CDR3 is TGTGCCTGGTCGATGGGACTAGCGGGCTACAATGAGCAGTTCTTC. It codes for CAWSMGLAGYNEQFF.

The chain's CDR3 is CAARGLYSGNTIYF. CDR3 DNA: TGTGCCGCCCGAGGACTTTACTCTGGAAACACCATATATTTT. The rearrangement uses TRBV30 and TRBJ1-3, with D unclear. The length of the CDR3 is 14 residues. V lost 8 bases, J lost 0 bases, and 14 bases lay in between. Germline V gene data show CDR1 as GTSNPN and CDR2 as SVGIG (reference sequence).

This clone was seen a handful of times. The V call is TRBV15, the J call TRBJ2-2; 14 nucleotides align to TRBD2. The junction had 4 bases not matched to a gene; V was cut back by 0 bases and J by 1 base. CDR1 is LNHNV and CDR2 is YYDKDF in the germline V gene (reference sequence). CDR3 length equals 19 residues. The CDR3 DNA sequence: TGTGCCACCAGCAGAGATGGGACTAGCGGGGGCCGGAACACCGGGGAGCTGTTTTTT. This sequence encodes CATSRDGTSGGRNTGELFF.

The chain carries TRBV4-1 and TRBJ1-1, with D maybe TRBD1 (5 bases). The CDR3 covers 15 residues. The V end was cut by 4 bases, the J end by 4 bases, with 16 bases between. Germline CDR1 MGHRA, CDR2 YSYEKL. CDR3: CASSLQTRVSTEAFF. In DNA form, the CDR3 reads TGCGCCAGCAGCCTCCAAACCAGGGTGAGCACTGAAGCTTTCTTT.

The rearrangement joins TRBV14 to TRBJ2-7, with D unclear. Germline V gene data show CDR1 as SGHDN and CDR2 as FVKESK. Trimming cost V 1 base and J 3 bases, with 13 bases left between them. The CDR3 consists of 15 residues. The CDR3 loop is CASSQVITAYYEQYF. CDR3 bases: TGTGCCAGCAGCCAAGTTATCACAGCTTACTACGAGCAGTACTTC.

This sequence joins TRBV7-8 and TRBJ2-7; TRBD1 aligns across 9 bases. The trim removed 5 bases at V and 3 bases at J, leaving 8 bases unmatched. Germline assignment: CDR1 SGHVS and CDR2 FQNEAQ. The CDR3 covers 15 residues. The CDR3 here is CASSPRGQGNYEQYF. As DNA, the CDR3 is TGTGCCAGCAGCCCTCGGGGACAGGGTAACTACGAGCAGTACTTC.

The CDR3 coding sequence is TGTGCCAGCAGCTTGAGGGCAGGGGGCGATTCACCCCTCCACTTT. Translation: CASSLRAGGDSPLHF. This chain connects TRBV5-8 to TRBJ1-6; 8 bases match TRBD1. The CDR3 is 15 amino acids. Germline assignment: CDR1 SGHTS and CDR2 YDEGEE. The J segment lost 8 bases and the V segment lost 1 base, leaving 5 bases of the junction unmatched.

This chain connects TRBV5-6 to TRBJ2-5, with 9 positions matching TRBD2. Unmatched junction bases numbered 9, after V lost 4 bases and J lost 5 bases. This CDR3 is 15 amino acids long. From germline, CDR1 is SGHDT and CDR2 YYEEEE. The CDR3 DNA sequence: TGTGCCAGCAGCCCCTCAGCGGGGGGATACGAGACCCAGTACTTC. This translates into CASSPSAGGYETQYF.

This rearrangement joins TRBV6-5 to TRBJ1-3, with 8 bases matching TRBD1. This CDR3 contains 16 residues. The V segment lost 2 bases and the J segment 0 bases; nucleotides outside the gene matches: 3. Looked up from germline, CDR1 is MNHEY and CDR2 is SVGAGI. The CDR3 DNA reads TGTGCCAGCAGTTACCCGGACAGGGCCTCTGGAAACACCATATATTTT. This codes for CASSYPDRASGNTIYF.

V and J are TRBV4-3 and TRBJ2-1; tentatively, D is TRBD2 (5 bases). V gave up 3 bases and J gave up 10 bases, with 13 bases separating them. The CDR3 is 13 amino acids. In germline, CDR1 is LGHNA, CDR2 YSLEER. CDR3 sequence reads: CASSQRSTREQFF. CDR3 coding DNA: TGCGCCAGCAGCCAGCGGAGTACTAGGGAGCAGTTCTTC.

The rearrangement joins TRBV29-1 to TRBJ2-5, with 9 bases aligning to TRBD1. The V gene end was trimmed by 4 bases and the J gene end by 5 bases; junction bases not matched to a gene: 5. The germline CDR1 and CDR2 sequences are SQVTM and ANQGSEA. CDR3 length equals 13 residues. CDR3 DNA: TGCAGCGTTGCGGGACAGGGCATGGAGACCCAGTACTTC. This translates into CSVAGQGMETQYF.

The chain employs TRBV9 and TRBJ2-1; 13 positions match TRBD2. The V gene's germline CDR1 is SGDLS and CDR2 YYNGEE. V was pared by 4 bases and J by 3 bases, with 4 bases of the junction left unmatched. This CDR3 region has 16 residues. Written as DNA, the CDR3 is TGTGCCAGCAGCATAGGACTAGCGGGGGACTACAATGAGCAGTTCTTC. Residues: CASSIGLAGDYNEQFF.

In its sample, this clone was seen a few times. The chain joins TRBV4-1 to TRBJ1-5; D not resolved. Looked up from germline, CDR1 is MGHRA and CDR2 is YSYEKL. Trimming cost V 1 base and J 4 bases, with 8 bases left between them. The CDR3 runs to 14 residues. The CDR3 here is CASSQGPVNQPQHF. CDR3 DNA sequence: TGCGCCAGCAGCCAAGGTCCGGTGAATCAGCCCCAGCATTTT.

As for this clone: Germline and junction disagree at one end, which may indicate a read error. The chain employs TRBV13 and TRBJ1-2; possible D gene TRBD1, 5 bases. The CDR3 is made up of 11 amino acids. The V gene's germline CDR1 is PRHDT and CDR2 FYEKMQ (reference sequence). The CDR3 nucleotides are TGTGCCAGCAGCTTAGGGTGGGACTCCCACTTC. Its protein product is CASSLGWDSHF.

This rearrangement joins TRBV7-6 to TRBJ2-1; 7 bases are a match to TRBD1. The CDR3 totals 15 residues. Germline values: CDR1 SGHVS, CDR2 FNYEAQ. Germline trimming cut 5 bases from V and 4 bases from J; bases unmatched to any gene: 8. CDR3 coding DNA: TGTGCCAGCAGCAATCCGGGACAGACGTACAATGAGCAGTTCTTC. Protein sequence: CASSNPGQTYNEQFF. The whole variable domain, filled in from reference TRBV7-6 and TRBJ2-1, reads GAGVSQSPRYKVTKRGQDVALRCDPISGHVSLYWYRQALGQGPEFLTYFNYEAQQDKSGLPNDRFSAERPEGSISTLTIQRTEQRDSAMYRCASSNPGQTYNEQFFGPGTRLTVL.

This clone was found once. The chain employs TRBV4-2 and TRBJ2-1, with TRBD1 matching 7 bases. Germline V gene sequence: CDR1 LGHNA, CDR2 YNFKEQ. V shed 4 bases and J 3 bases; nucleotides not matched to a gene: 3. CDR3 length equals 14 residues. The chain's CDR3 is CASSPGTDYNEQFF. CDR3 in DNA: TGTGCCAGCAGCCCCGGGACAGACTACAATGAGCAGTTCTTC.

This CDR3 reads CASSLLGQGNYEQYF. In DNA form, the CDR3 reads TGTGCCAGCAGCTTACTAGGGCAGGGGAACTACGAGCAGTACTTC. This rearrangement joins TRBV13 to TRBJ2-7; weak D call: TRBD1 (6 bases). Trimming stripped 2 bases from V and 3 bases from J, with 14 bases between. Germline V gene lookup returns CDR1 PRHDT and CDR2 FYEKMQ (reference sequence). CDR3 size: 15 residues. The full variable domain, with the rest looked up from reference TRBV13 and TRBJ2-7, is AAGVIQSPRHLIKEKRETATLKCYPIPRHDTVYWYQQGPGQDPQFLISFYEKMQSDKGSIPDRFSAQQFSDYHSELNMSSLELGDSALYFCASSLLGQGNYEQYFGPGTRLTVT.

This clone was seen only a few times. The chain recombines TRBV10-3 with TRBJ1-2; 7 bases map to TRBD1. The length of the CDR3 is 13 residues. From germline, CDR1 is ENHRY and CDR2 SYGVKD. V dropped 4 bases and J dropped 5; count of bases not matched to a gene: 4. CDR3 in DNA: TGTGCCATCAGTGGGGTCAGGGGGTATGGCTACACCTTC. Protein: CAISGVRGYGYTF.

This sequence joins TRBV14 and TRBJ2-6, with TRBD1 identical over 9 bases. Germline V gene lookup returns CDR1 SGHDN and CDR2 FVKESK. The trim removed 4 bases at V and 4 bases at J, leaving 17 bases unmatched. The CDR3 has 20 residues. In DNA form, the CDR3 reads TGTGCCAGCAGCCCGCCGGGACAGGGAACGCTACTCTCCGGGGCCAACGTCCTGACTTTC. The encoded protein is CASSPPGQGTLLSGANVLTF.